Following are 17 T cell receptor beta chains from one sample sequenced in a study of T-cell reconstitution after alpha-beta-depleted transplantation in children. This sample's TCRbeta library carried unique molecular identifier barcodes. Via MiXCR, TCRdb re-called the PCR reads, giving one row per CDR3 protein. The repertoire holds hundreds of thousands of distinct CDR3 sequences, with about 10% as singletons. Source: PBMCs from the stem cell graft donor, taken from the stem cell graft. All receptors come from a human donor who donated a stem cell graft to a child with acute myeloid leukemia.

Ten or more counts support this clonotype. The chain couples TRBV7-3 to TRBJ2-2; D not certain. There are 16 residues in the CDR3. The germline V and J ends were trimmed by 5 bases and 1 base, with 14 bases remaining between them. CDR1 and CDR2 from the germline V gene are SGHTA and FQGTGA. The CDR3 loop is CASSQPTSLNTGELFF. CDR3 in DNA: TGTGCCAGCAGCCAACCGACCAGCTTGAACACCGGGGAGCTGTTTTTT. Drawing the rest from reference TRBV7-3 and TRBJ2-2, the complete variable domain is GAGVSQTPSNKVTEKGKYVELRCDPISGHTALYWYRQSLGQGPEFLIYFQGTGAADDSGLPNDRFFAVRPEGSVSTLKIQRTERGDSAVYLCASSQPTSLNTGELFFGEGSRLTVL.

The rearrangement links TRBV7-2 to TRBJ2-1, with 7 nucleotides matching TRBD2. This CDR3 is built from 15 residues. CDR1 is SGHTA, CDR2 FQGNSA, per germline. After removal of 1 base from V and 8 bases from J, the junction contained 8 bases not matched to a gene. Written as DNA, the CDR3 is TGTGCCAGCAGCTTAGTCCGCGGGAGTAAGTATGAGCAGTTCTTC. Translation gives CASSLVRGSKYEQFF. The variable domain in full, with the rest retrieved from reference TRBV7-2 and TRBJ2-1, is GAGVSQSPSNKVTEKGKDVELRCDPISGHTALYWYRQSLGQGLEFLIYFQGNSAPDKSGLPSDRFSAERTGGSVSTLTIQRTQQEDSAVYLCASSLVRGSKYEQFFGPGTRLTVL.

This rearrangement joins TRBV3-1 to TRBJ1-1; D is unresolved. Germline V gene lookup returns CDR1 LGHDT and CDR2 YNNKEL (reference sequence). Trimming removed 5 bases from V and 5 bases from J, with 6 bases in between. This CDR3 comprises 11 residues. CDR3 region: CASSSRTEAFF. As DNA, the CDR3 is TGTGCCAGCAGCTCAAGGACTGAAGCTTTCTTT.

This clonotype was found a few times. This chain joins TRBV18 and TRBJ2-3, with 7 nucleotides matching TRBD1. The CDR3 is 16 amino acids. J was trimmed by 1 base and V by 1 base; bases with no gene match: 5. CDR1 and CDR2 from the germline V gene are KGHSH and LQKENI. The CDR3 DNA is TGTGCCAGCTCACCACGGGACAGCCGACGCACAGATACGCAGTATTTT. It specifies CASSPRDSRRTDTQYF.

This clonotype was observed a handful of times. This chain connects TRBV20-1 to TRBJ2-1; 9 bases are shared with TRBD2. Germline V gene lookup returns CDR1 DFQATT and CDR2 SNEGSKA (reference sequence). V shed 3 bases and J 8 bases; nucleotides not matched to a gene: 17. This CDR3 has 17 residues. The CDR3, as DNA: TGCAGTGCTAGCTCCCCTGGGCGGGAGGGCCTTATATATGAGCAGTTCTTC. It translates to CSASSPGREGLIYEQFF.

The table lists this clonotype with many counts. The CDR3 DNA sequence: TGTGCCTGCCGTGGAACAGGGGGTAAATTCACTGAAGCTTTCTTT. Its protein product is CACRGTGGKFTEAFF. The rearrangement links TRBV6-2 or TRBV6-3 to TRBJ1-1; the match to TRBD1 covers 8 bases. CDR1 is MNHEY, CDR2 SVGEGT, per germline. The trim removed 11 bases at V and 4 bases at J, leaving 15 bases unmatched. This CDR3 is built from 15 residues.

CDR3 protein: CASSVAGTGLYEQYF. CDR3 DNA: TGTGCCAGCAGCGTAGCGGGGACAGGTTTATACGAGCAGTACTTC. The rearrangement links TRBV9 to TRBJ2-7; 8 bases map to TRBD1. The V and J ends lost 0 bases and 4 bases, in that order; junction bases with no gene match: 6. This CDR3 is 15 amino acids long. In germline, CDR1 is SGDLS, CDR2 YYNGEE. Complete variable domain (other parts from reference TRBV9 and TRBJ2-7): DSGVTQTPKHLITATGQRVTLRCSPRSGDLSVYWYQQSLDQGLQFLIQYYNGEERAKGNILERFSAQQFPDLHSELNLSSLELGDSALYFCASSVAGTGLYEQYFGPGTRLTVT.

This clonotype was seen repeatedly, ten times or more. This sequence joins TRBV4-3 and TRBJ1-1; D is undetermined. Germline V lookup: CDR1 LGHNA, CDR2 YSLEER. This CDR3 has 13 residues. V gave up 3 bases and J gave up 3 bases, with 8 bases separating them. CDR3 amino acids: CASSQKWDTEAFF. The CDR3, as DNA: TGCGCCAGCAGCCAGAAGTGGGACACTGAAGCTTTCTTT.

This clonotype was seen once. J is TRBJ2-1 and V is TRBV7-2, with D perhaps TRBD1 or TRBD2 (6 bases each). The germline gives CDR1 SGHTA, CDR2 FQGNSA. The CDR3 has 11 residues. V gave up 7 bases and J gave up 15 bases, with 16 bases separating them. The chain's CDR3 is CASTLGGGSFF. The CDR3 DNA follows: TGTGCCAGCACCCTGGGGGGCGGATCGTTCTTC.

This clonotype appeared many times. The gene calls are TRBV12-5 and TRBJ2-3, with 7 bases fitting TRBD1. V trimming: 3 bases; J trimming: 2 bases; junction bases outside the gene matches: 2. Germline CDR1 LGHNT, CDR2 FRNRAP. This CDR3 is built from 14 residues. The CDR3 spells CASGFDRATDTQYF. CDR3 bases: TGTGCTAGTGGTTTTGACAGGGCCACAGATACGCAGTATTTT.

This clonotype appeared a few times. The genes are TRBV29-1 and TRBJ1-2; D is perhaps TRBD1 (6 bases). Trimming cost V 6 bases and J 2 bases, with 16 bases left between them. The CDR3 contains 14 residues. The germline V gene encodes CDR1 SQVTM and CDR2 ANQGSEA. Here the CDR3 reads CSVGQGLRNYGYTF. The CDR3 bases are TGCAGCGTGGGACAAGGCTTAAGGAACTATGGCTACACCTTC.

This clonotype was picked up a small number of times. The chain employs TRBV4-3 and TRBJ1-2; D remains unclear. CDR3 length: 15 amino acids. The germline V and J ends were trimmed by 2 bases and 4 bases, with 14 bases remaining between them. Germline lookup yields CDR1 LGHNA and CDR2 YSLEER. Here the CDR3 DNA reads TGCGCCAGCAGCCAATCGGCAGGTGATTCCTATGGCTACACCTTC. This encodes CASSQSAGDSYGYTF.

This clonotype was seen many times. V is TRBV14 and J is TRBJ1-2, with TRBD1 matching 12 bases. Trimming cost V 4 bases and J 8 bases; bases outside gene matches: 8. The CDR3 has 15 residues. Germline CDR1 is SGHDN and CDR2 is FVKESK. The CDR3 region is CASSPTGTGGKGYTF. The CDR3 nucleotides read TGTGCCAGCAGCCCGACCGGGACAGGGGGCAAGGGCTACACCTTC. Full variable domain (missing parts from reference TRBV14 and TRBJ1-2): EAGVTQFPSHSVIEKGQTVTLRCDPISGHDNLYWYRRVMGKEIKFLLHFVKESKQDESGMPNNRFLAERTGGTYSTLKVQPAELEDSGVYFCASSPTGTGGKGYTFGSGTRLTVV.

This clonotype was counted at least ten times. V gene TRBV11-2 combines with J gene TRBJ1-6; D remains unclear. From germline, CDR1 is SGHAT and CDR2 FQNNGV. The CDR3 sequence is 12 residues long. V shed 4 bases and J shed 9 bases, with 7 bases lying between them. Written as DNA, the CDR3 is TGTGCCAGCAGCTCGGTCCTTTCACCCCTCCACTTT. Translated, it gives CASSSVLSPLHF.

This sequence joins TRBV3-1 and TRBJ2-3, with 11 nucleotides matching TRBD2. CDR1 is LGHDT, CDR2 YNNKEL, per germline (reference sequence). The CDR3 is made up of 18 amino acids. V gave up 1 base and J gave up 10 bases; unmatched junction bases: 16. The CDR3 region is CASSQAIPGLAVQAAQYF. CDR3 coding DNA: TGTGCCAGCAGCCAAGCAATTCCGGGACTAGCGGTTCAGGCGGCGCAGTATTTT.

Only a few counts were recorded for this clonotype. This chain uses TRBV7-8 with TRBJ2-7, with 9 bases that match TRBD1. Losses at the gene ends were 0 bases for V and 0 bases for J; bases not matched to a gene: 9. Germline V lookup: CDR1 SGHVS, CDR2 FQNEAQ. There are 18 residues in the CDR3. CDR3 in amino acids: CASSLATLGQGPSYEQYF. Here the CDR3 DNA reads TGTGCCAGCAGCTTAGCTACACTCGGACAGGGGCCCTCCTACGAGCAGTACTTC.

This clonotype was counted between two and nine times. The gene calls are TRBV12-3 or TRBV12-4 and TRBJ2-7; TRBD1 agrees at 7 bases. The CDR3 extends over 13 amino acids. Trimming at V came to 5 bases and at J to 2 bases, leaving 3 bases not matched to a gene. CDR3 sequence reads: CASSGGQTYEQYF. Written as DNA, the CDR3 is TGTGCCAGCAGTGGGGGACAGACCTACGAGCAGTACTTC.